A selection of T cell receptor beta chains follows, all from one sample in a study of blood T cell repertoires in COVID-19. Data came from immunoSEQ multiplex PCR; TCRdb stores just in-frame clones and leaves some out. Of under 200,000 clones listed, about 90% are singletons. Sequencing input: peripheral blood. The receptors were sampled from a man aged 18 to 29 with active or convalescent COVID-19. The CDR3 runs from the conserved cysteine through the conserved F or W. D genes are given only for firm matches. The size of a clone is reported for some rows only, either as once, few or many, or as a class for expanded clones.

TRBJ2-3 TRBD1 TRBV7-2 . 17 TGTGCCAGCAGCTTCGGGACAGGGGAGTTAAGCACAGATACGCAGTATTTT CASSFGTGELSTDTQYF
TRBJ1-6 . TRBV12-3/TRBV12-4 . 13 TGTGCCAGCAGTGGGACATTGGGGGCACCCCTCCACTTT CASSGTLGAPLHF
TRBJ2-3 TRBD2 TRBV4-1 . 16 TGCGCCAGCAGCCAAGTAGCAGCGGGGCTCACAGATACGCAGTATTTT CASSQVAAGLTDTQYF
TRBJ1-2 . TRBV6-5 . 15 TGTGCCAGCACAAAACCCGGCAGGGCTAACTATGGCTACACCTTC CASTKPGRANYGYTF
TRBJ2-7 TRBD1 TRBV3-1/TRBV3-2 . 16 TGTGCCAGCAGCCAAAGGGTAGGGGGCCGGTCCTACGAGCAGTACTTC CASSQRVGGRSYEQYF
TRBJ2-1 TRBD2 TRBV6-5 . 14 TGTGCCAGCATCCCTAGCGGGAGTAAAAATGAGCAGTTCTTC CASIPSGSKNEQFF
TRBJ1-3 . TRBV4-3 . 16 TGCGCCAGCAGCCAAGAATTTCAGATAAATGGAAACACCATATATTTT CASSQEFQINGNTIYF
TRBJ2-7 TRBD2 TRBV3-1/TRBV3-2 . 14 TGTGCCAGCAGCCTGCGGGGGGCCCCCTACGAGCAGTACTTC CASSLRGAPYEQYF
TRBJ2-3 . TRBV7-9 . 17 TGTGCCAGCAGCTTCTCGGTTGGATTTGGGGCCACAGATACGCAGTATTTT CASSFSVGFGATDTQYF
TRBJ1-2 . TRBV6-5 . 16 TGTGCCAGCAGTTTGGGGTTGGGGACTGTGGCCTATGGCTACACCTTC CASSLGLGTVAYGYTF
TRBJ1-3 . TRBV18 . 15 TGTGCCAGCTCACCACTACAGAACTCTGGAAACACCATATATTTT CASSPLQNSGNTIYF
TRBJ1-1 TRBD1 TRBV29-1 . 12 TGCAGCGTTGAAGGGAGGGGGCGCGAAGCTTTCTTT CSVEGRGREAFF
TRBJ2-3 TRBD2 TRBV7-2 . 14 TGTGCCTCTGGGGTGAGGCGGGGGGGAGATACGCAGTATTTT CASGVRRGGDTQYF
TRBJ2-6 . TRBV5-1 . 16 TGCGCCAGCAGCTTGGCCGCGGACTCTGGGGCCAACGTCCTGACTTTC CASSLAADSGANVLTF
TRBJ1-5 TRBD1 TRBV19 . 16 TGTGCCAGTAGGCCCCTGACAGGGTCCCCCAATCAGCCCCAGCATTTT CASRPLTGSPNQPQHF
TRBJ2-5 . TRBV11-3 . 14 TGTGCCAGCAGCTCGGGACTCCCTCCGGAGACCCAGTACTTC CASSSGLPPETQYF
TRBJ1-5 . TRBV5-1 . 16 TGCGCCAGCAGCGGTGGAGGGGATGTGAGCAATCAGCCCCAGCATTTT CASSGGGDVSNQPQHF
TRBJ2-7 TRBD2 TRBV5-1 few 15 TGCGCCAGCAGCTTTAAAAGCGGGAGTGTCTACGAGCAGTACTTC CASSFKSGSVYEQYF
TRBJ1-2 . TRBV7-9 . 14 TGTGCCAGCAGCTGGGGTGGGGCGAACTATGGCTACACCTTC CASSWGGANYGYTF
TRBJ1-2 TRBD1 TRBV28 . 14 TGTGCCAGCAGCAAGGACAGGTCGGACTATGGCTACACCTTC CASSKDRSDYGYTF
TRBJ1-1 . TRBV19 . 18 TGTGCCAGTAGTAGACCCCGAACAGGGATAAATTTGAACACTGAAGCTTTCTTT CASSRPRTGINLNTEAFF
TRBJ2-5 TRBD2 TRBV6-2/TRBV6-3 . 16 TGTGCCAGCAGTTACTCGATAGCGGGGGGGCTCGAGACCCAGTACTTC CASSYSIAGGLETQYF
TRBJ2-1 . TRBV9 . 12 TGTGCCAGCAGCGTAGGGGGCCATGAGCAGTTCTTC CASSVGGHEQFF
TRBJ2-1 TRBD2 TRBV6-1 few 15 TGTGCCAGCAGTGAGTCAGCGGGGGGGCTCAATGAGCAGTTCTTC CASSESAGGLNEQFF